This passage covers 12 T cell receptor beta chains from one sample sequenced in a study of blood T cell repertoires in COVID-19. Profiling relied on immunoSEQ multiplex PCR, and the TCRdb table lists in-frame clones only, not all of them. Of fewer than 120,000 clones detected, over 60% appear once; the ten largest clones hold 16%. Input material: peripheral blood. These receptors were obtained from a woman at least 80 years old with active or convalescent COVID-19.

The chain uses TRBV19 and TRBJ1-1, with 9 bases that match TRBD1. In germline, CDR1 is LNHDA, CDR2 SQIVND (reference sequence). The CDR3 contains 16 residues. V lost 5 bases, J lost 4 bases, and 11 bases stayed unmatched. The chain's CDR3 is CASSSGTGYEGTEAFF. CDR3 coding DNA: TGTGCCAGTAGTTCCGGGACAGGGTACGAGGGCACTGAAGCTTTCTTT.

This clone came up once. The V and J genes are TRBV27 and TRBJ1-4, with 7 nucleotides matching TRBD1. Germline V CDR1 and CDR2: MNHEY, SMNVEV (reference sequence). There are 14 residues in the CDR3. Germline trimming cut 3 bases from V and 6 bases from J; bases unmatched to any gene: 4. The CDR3 here is CASSLARGDEKLFF. CDR3 nucleotides: TGTGCCAGCAGTTTGGCCAGGGGGGATGAAAAACTGTTTTTT.

V usage is TRBV5-1 and J usage is TRBJ2-7; TRBD1 is a possible D gene (5 bases). Germline CDR1 reads SGHRS; CDR2 reads YFSETQ. V was cut by 0 bases and J by 0 bases, with 10 bases left in between. The CDR3 sequence is 15 residues long. CDR3: CASSLGTLISYEQYF. CDR3 coding DNA: TGCGCCAGCAGCTTGGGGACACTCATCTCCTACGAGCAGTACTTC.

The chain employs TRBV2 and TRBJ2-1; TRBD2 aligns across 7 bases. The CDR3 loop spans 15 amino acids. The V segment lost 5 bases and the J segment 8 bases; nucleotides outside the gene matches: 12. CDR1 is SNHLY and CDR2 is FYNNEI in the germline V gene. CDR3 protein: CASSFAGVGDDEQFF. Here the CDR3 DNA reads TGTGCCAGCAGTTTTGCGGGAGTAGGGGACGATGAGCAGTTCTTC.

This clone showed up just once. The V gene is TRBV11-3, the J gene TRBJ2-2, with D possibly matching TRBD1 (6 bases). V was clipped by 1 base and J by 0 bases, with 6 bases between them. Germline CDR1 SGHNT, CDR2 YENEEA. The CDR3 extends over 15 amino acids. CDR3 region: CASSLGTANTGELFF. The CDR3 nucleotides read TGTGCCAGCAGCTTAGGGACAGCGAACACCGGGGAGCTGTTTTTT.

This clone showed up just a few times. The rearrangement uses TRBV7-9 and TRBJ1-2, with D possibly TRBD1 on 5 matching bases. Trimming stripped 6 bases from V and 8 bases from J, with 13 bases between. Germline V lookup: CDR1 SEHNR, CDR2 FQNEAQ (reference sequence). The CDR3 covers 12 residues. CDR3 amino acids: CASRPGDQGYTF. The CDR3 region has the DNA TGTGCCAGCAGACCGGGGGATCAAGGCTACACCTTC. Based on the CDR3 plus reference TRBV7-9 and TRBJ1-2, the full variable domain is DTGVSQNPRHKITKRGQNVTFRCDPISEHNRLYWYRQTLGQGPEFLTYFQNEAQLEKSRLLSDRFSAERPKGSFSTLEIQRTEQGDSAMYLCASRPGDQGYTFGSGTRLTVV.

This chain connects TRBV7-2 to TRBJ1-4; no reliable D call. Trimming pared 5 bases from V and 4 bases from J, leaving 14 bases between. This CDR3 comprises 15 residues. Germline CDR1 reads SGHTA; CDR2 reads FQGNSA. CDR3 amino acids: CASSPTAPSNEKLFF. In DNA form, the CDR3 reads TGTGCCAGCAGCCCAACAGCTCCCAGTAATGAAAAACTGTTTTTT.

The V and J genes are TRBV7-6 and TRBJ2-5, with TRBD1 matching over 7 bases. Germline loops: CDR1 SGHVS, CDR2 FNYEAQ. The junction had 9 bases not matched to a gene; V was cut back by 0 bases and J by 5 bases. The length of the CDR3 is 16 residues. Here the CDR3 reads CASSLAGEGGLETQYF. The CDR3 DNA follows: TGTGCCAGCAGCTTAGCGGGTGAAGGGGGCCTGGAGACCCAGTACTTC.

Only a few counts were recorded for this clone. This chain uses TRBV18 with TRBJ1-6; 10 bases align to TRBD1. Germline-derived CDR1 and CDR2 are KGHSH and LQKENI. The CDR3 loop spans 15 amino acids. V dropped 3 bases and J dropped 10; count of bases not matched to a gene: 6. The CDR3 nucleotides read TGTGCCAGCTCACCCCCGGGACAGGGGAGGTCACCCCTCCACTTT. It codes for CASSPPGQGRSPLHF. Drawing the rest from reference TRBV18 and TRBJ1-6, the complete variable domain is NAGVMQNPRHLVRRRGQEARLRCSPMKGHSHVYWYRQLPEEGLKFMVYLQKENIIDESGMPKERFSAEFPKEGPSILRIQQVVRGDSAAYFCASSPPGQGRSPLHFGNGTRLTVT.

The rearrangement uses TRBV2 and TRBJ2-7; 8 nucleotides line up with TRBD1. V gave up 6 bases and J gave up 6 bases; unmatched junction bases: 7. The CDR3 covers 13 residues. Looked up from germline, CDR1 is SNHLY and CDR2 is FYNNEI. CDR3 region: CASRGTGAREQYF. CDR3 coding DNA: TGTGCCAGCAGGGGGACAGGAGCTCGCGAGCAGTACTTC.

The V gene is TRBV19, the J gene TRBJ2-7, with D possibly being TRBD1 (6 bases). Deletions cut 6 bases from V and 4 bases from J, with 19 bases between. Germline V gene sequence: CDR1 LNHDA, CDR2 SQIVND (reference sequence). The CDR3 spans 15 residues. In nucleotides, the CDR3 is TGTGCCAGTAGGATGGGGGCAGGGGATTATTACGAGCAGTACTTC. Encoded protein: CASRMGAGDYYEQYF. Filled out from reference TRBV19 and TRBJ2-7, the complete variable domain reads DGGITQSPKYLFRKEGQNVTLSCEQNLNHDAMYWYRQDPGQGLRLIYYSQIVNDFQKGDIAEGYSVSREKKESFPLTVTSAQKNPTAFYLCASRMGAGDYYEQYFGPGTRLTVT.

Regarding this clone: At one boundary the junction diverges from the germline segment, which might be a read error. This rearrangement joins TRBV7-7 to TRBJ2-5, with a weak D call TRBD2 (6 bases). The CDR3 length is 15 residues. The germline V gene has CDR1 SSHAT and CDR2 FNYEAQ (reference sequence). CDR3 bases: TGTGCTAGCAGCCGCGGGACCCTGTACCAAGAGACCCAGTACTTC. It encodes CASSRGTLYQETQYF.